This T cell receptor beta chain was obtained from a study of radiotherapy plus CTLA-4 blockade in lung cancer. A word on this clone: The antigen is not known.

Study results and caveats: Following radiotherapy plus ipilimumab, tumor-derived TCR clones expanded in the blood. Together with interferon-beta, which increased in serum after radiation, early dynamic changes in blood T cell clones were reportedly the best predictors of response.

V was clipped by 2 bases and J by 1 base, with 8 bases between them. The CDR3 is 14 residues long. Germline CDR1 reads MGHDK; CDR2 reads SYGVNS. Clones were sequenced by immunoSEQ multiplex PCR, and TCRdb holds only the in-frame ones, with some missing. The sample records tens of thousands of clones, 70% to 80% being singletons. The sequencing here drew on peripheral blood, taken from a patient treated with radiotherapy plus ipilimumab. The chain has TRBV25-1 and TRBJ2-5; D call uncertain. This TCR was sampled from a human donor with non-small cell lung cancer who had a partial response to radiotherapy plus ipilimumab. CDR3 sequence: CASSETRFQETQYF. The CDR3 region has the DNA TGTGCCAGCAGTGAAACGCGGTTCCAAGAGACCCAGTACTTC.